This T cell receptor beta chain came from a study of OX40 agonist ivuxolimab in advanced cancers. Turning to the study itself: Each dose-escalation patient presented with hepatocellular carcinoma, melanoma, renal cell or head and neck cancer. Overall study results and limits: Among T cells, CD8+ cells averaged more expanded clones than CD4+ cells. Some of the nonresponding patients also showed low levels of normalized T-cell clonal expansion.

Profiling relied on immunoSEQ multiplex PCR, and the TCRdb table lists in-frame clones only, not all of them. The table records around 46,000 clones, 90% to 95% of them present only once. A note on this clone: The antigen remains unidentified.

The CDR3 is 17 amino acids. Deletions cut 4 bases from V and 4 bases from J, with 22 bases between. Germline CDR1 MNHNS, CDR2 SASEGT. The V gene is TRBV6-1, the J gene TRBJ1-2, with a weak D call TRBD1 (6 bases). This material consisted of CD4+ or CD8+ T cells sorted from blood, taken in a trial of the OX40 agonist ivuxolimab. The receptor's source is an adult with an advanced solid tumor such as melanoma, head and neck, liver or kidney cancer. The CDR3 DNA is TGTGCCAGCAGTGGAGACCTCCTCGGGGGCTTCGGCTATGGCTACACCTTC. Amino acids: CASSGDLLGGFGYGYTF.